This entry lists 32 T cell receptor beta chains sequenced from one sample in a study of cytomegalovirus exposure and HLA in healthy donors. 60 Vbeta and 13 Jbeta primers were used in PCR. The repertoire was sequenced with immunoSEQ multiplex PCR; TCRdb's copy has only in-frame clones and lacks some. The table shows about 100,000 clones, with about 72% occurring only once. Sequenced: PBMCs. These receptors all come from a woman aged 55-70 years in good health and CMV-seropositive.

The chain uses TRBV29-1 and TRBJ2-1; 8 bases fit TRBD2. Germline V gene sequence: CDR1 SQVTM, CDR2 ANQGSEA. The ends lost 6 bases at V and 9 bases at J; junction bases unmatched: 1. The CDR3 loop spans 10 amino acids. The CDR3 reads CSVAGGEQFF. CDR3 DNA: TGCAGCGTCGCGGGGGGTGAGCAGTTCTTC.

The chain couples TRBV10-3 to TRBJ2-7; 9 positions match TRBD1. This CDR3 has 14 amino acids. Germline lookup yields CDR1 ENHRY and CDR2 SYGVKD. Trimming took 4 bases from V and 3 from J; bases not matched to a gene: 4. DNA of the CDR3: TGTGCCATCAGTGCCTCGACAGGGGGCTACGAGCAGTACTTC. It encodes CAISASTGGYEQYF.

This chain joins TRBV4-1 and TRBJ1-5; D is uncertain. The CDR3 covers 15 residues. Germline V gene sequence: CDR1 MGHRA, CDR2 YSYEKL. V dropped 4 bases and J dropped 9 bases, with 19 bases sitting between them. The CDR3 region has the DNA TGCGCCAGCAGCCCAGACAATACGGTCGTTGGGCCCCAGCATTTT. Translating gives CASSPDNTVVGPQHF.

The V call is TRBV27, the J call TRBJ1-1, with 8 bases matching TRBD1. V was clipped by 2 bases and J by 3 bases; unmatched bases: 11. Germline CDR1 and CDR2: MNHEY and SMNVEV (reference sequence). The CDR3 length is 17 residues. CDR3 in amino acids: CASSLEGFDRGDTEAFF. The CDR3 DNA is TGTGCCAGCAGTTTAGAGGGGTTCGACAGGGGTGACACTGAAGCTTTCTTT.

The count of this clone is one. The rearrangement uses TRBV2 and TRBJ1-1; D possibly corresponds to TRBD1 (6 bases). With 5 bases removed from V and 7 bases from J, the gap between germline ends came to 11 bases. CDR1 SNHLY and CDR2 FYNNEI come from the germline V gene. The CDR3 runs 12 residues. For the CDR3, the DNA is TGTGCCAGCAGTCATGACAGGATTGAAGCTTTCTTT. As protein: CASSHDRIEAFF.

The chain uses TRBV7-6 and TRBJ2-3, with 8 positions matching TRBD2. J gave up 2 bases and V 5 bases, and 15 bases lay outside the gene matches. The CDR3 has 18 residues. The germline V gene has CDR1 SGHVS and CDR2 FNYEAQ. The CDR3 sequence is CASSHPSSGGLFTDTQYF. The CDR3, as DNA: TGTGCCAGCAGCCACCCCTCAAGCGGGGGTCTATTCACAGATACGCAGTATTTT.

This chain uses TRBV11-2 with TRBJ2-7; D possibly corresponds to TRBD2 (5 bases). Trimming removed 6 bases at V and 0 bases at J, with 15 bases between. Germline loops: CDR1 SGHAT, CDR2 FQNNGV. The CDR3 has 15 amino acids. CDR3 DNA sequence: TGTGCCAGCAGACGATTGAGAGGGAGCTCCTACGAGCAGTACTTC. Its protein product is CASRRLRGSSYEQYF.

The CDR3 coding sequence is TGTGCCAGCAGTGATATGCTAGCCAGAGATACGCAGTATTTT. Amino acids: CASSDMLARDTQYF. The chain links TRBV2 to TRBJ2-3; the D gene is possibly TRBD2 (5 bases). The germline V and J ends were trimmed by 3 bases and 5 bases, with 12 bases remaining between them. Germline lookup yields CDR1 SNHLY and CDR2 FYNNEI. This CDR3 comprises 14 residues.

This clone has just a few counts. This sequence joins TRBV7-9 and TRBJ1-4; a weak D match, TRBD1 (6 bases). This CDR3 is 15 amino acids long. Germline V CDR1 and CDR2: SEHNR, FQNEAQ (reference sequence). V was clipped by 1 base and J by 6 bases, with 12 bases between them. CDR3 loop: CASSLVPGVHEKLFF. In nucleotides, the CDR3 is TGTGCCAGCAGCTTAGTTCCAGGGGTTCATGAAAAACTGTTTTTT.

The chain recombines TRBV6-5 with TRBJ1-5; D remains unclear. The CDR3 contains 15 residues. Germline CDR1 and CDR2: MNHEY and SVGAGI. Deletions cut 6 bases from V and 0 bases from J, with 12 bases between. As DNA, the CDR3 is TGTGCCAGCAGGCCCTCGGGGAGTAGCAATCAGCCCCAGCATTTT. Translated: CASRPSGSSNQPQHF.

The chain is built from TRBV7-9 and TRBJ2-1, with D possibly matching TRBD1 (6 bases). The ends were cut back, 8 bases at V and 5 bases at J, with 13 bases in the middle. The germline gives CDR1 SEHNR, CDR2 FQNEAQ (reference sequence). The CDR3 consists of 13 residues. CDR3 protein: CASQLQGNNEQFF. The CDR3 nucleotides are TGTGCCAGCCAACTTCAGGGGAACAATGAGCAGTTCTTC.

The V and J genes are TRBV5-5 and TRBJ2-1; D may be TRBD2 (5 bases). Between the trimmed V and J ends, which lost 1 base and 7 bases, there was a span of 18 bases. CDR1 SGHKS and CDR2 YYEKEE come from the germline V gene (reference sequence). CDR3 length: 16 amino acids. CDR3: CASSLFLSSLENEQFF. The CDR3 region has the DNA TGTGCCAGCAGCTTGTTTCTTTCTAGCTTGGAGAATGAGCAGTTCTTC. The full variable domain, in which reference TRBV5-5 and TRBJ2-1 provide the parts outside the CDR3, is DAGVTQSPTHLIKTRGQQVTLRCSPISGHKSVSWYQQVLGQGPQFIFQYYEKEERGRGNFPDRFSARQFPNYSSELNVNALLLGDSALYLCASSLFLSSLENEQFFGPGTRLTVL.

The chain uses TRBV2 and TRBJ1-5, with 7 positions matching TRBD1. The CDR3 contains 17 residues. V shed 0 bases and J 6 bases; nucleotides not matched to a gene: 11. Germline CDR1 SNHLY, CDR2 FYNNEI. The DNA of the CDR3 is TGTGCCAGCAGTGAAGCGCTTCTCGACAGGGCTAGTCAGCCCCAGCATTTT. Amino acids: CASSEALLDRASQPQHF.

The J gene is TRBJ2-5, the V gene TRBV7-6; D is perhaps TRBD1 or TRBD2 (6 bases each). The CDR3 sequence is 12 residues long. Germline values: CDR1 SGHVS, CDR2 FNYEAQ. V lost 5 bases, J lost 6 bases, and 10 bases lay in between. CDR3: CASSLGGQTQYF. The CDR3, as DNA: TGTGCCAGCAGCCTAGGGGGGCAGACCCAGTACTTC.

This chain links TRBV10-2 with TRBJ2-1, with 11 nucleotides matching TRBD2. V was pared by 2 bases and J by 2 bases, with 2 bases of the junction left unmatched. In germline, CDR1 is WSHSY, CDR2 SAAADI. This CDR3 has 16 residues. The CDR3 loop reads CASSEETSGAYNEQFF. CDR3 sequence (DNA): TGCGCCAGCAGTGAGGAGACTAGCGGGGCCTACAATGAGCAGTTCTTC.

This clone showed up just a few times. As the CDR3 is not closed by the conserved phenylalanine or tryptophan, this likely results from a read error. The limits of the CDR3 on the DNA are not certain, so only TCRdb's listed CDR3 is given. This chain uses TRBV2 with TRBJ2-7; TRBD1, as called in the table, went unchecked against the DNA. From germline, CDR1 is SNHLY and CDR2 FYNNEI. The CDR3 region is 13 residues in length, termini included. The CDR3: CASRFEAGQTFYL.

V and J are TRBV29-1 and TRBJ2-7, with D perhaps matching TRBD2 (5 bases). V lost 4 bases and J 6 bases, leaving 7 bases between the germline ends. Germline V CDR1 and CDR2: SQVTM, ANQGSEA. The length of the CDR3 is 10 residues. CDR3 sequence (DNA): TGCAGCGTTGCCGAGGGCGAGCAGTACTTC. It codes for CSVAEGEQYF.

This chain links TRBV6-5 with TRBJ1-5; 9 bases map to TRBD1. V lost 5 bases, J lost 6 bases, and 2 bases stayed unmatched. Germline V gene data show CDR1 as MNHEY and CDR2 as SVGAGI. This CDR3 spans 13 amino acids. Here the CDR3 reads CASSTGGGQPQHF. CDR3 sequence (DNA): TGTGCCAGCAGTACAGGGGGCGGTCAGCCCCAGCATTTT.

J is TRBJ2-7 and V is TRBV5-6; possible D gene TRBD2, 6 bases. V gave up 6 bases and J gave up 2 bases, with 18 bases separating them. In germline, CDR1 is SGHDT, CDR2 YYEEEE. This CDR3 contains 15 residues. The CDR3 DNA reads TGTGCCAGCAACCGCCCAACGGGAGACACCTACGAGCAGTACTTC. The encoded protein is CASNRPTGDTYEQYF. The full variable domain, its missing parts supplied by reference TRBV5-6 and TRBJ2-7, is DAGVTQSPTHLIKTRGQQVTLRCSPKSGHDTVSWYQQALGQGPQFIFQYYEEEERQRGNFPDRFSGHQFPNYSSELNVNALLLGDSALYLCASNRPTGDTYEQYFGPGTRLTVT.

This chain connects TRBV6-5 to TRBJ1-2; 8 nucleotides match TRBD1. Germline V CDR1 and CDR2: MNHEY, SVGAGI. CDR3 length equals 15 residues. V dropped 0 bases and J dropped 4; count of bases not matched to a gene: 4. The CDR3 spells CASSYSTGDGYGYTF. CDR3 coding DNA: TGTGCCAGCAGTTACTCGACAGGGGACGGCTATGGCTACACCTTC.

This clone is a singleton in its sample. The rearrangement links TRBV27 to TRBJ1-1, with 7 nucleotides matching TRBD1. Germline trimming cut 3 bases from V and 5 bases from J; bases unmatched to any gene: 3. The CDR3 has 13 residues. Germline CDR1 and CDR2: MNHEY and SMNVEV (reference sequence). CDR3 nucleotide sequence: TGTGCCAGCAGTTTTACAGGGGCGACTGAAGCTTTCTTT. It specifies CASSFTGATEAFF.

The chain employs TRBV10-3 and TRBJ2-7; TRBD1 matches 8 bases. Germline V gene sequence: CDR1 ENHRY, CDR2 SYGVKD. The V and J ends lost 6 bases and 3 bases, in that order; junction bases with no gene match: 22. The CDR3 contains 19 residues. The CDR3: CAISQLFRGQVSSHYEQYF. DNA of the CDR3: TGTGCCATCAGCCAGTTATTCAGGGGGCAAGTTAGCAGTCACTACGAGCAGTACTTC.

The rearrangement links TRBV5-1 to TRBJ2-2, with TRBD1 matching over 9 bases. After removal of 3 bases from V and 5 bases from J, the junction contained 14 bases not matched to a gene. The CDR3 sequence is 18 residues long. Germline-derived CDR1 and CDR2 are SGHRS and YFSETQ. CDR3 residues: CASSWRGTGTGSTGELFF. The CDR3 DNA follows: TGCGCCAGCAGCTGGCGAGGGACCGGGACAGGGTCTACCGGGGAGCTGTTTTTT.

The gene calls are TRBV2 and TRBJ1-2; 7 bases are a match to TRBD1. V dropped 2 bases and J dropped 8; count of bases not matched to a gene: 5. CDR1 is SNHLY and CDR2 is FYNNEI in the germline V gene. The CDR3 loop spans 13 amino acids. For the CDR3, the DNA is TGTGCCAGCAGTGAACAGAACAGGGGAGGCTACACCTTC. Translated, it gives CASSEQNRGGYTF. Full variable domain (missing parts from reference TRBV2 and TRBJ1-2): EPEVTQTPSHQVTQMGQEVILRCVPISNHLYFYWYRQILGQKVEFLVSFYNNEISEKSEIFDDQFSVERPDGSNFTLKIRSTKLEDSAMYFCASSEQNRGGYTFGSGTRLTVV.

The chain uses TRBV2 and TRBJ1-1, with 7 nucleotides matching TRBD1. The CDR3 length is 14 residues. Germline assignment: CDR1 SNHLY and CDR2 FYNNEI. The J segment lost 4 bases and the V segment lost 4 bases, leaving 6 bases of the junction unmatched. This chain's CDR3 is CASSADRAGTEAFF. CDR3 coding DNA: TGTGCCAGCAGTGCTGACAGGGCGGGCACTGAAGCTTTCTTT. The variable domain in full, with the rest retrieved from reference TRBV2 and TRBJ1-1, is EPEVTQTPSHQVTQMGQEVILRCVPISNHLYFYWYRQILGQKVEFLVSFYNNEISEKSEIFDDQFSVERPDGSNFTLKIRSTKLEDSAMYFCASSADRAGTEAFFGQGTRLTVV.

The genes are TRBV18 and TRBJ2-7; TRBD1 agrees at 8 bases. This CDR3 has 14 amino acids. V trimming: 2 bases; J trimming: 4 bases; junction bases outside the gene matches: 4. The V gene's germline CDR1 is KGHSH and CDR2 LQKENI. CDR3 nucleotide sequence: TGTGCCAGCTCACCAGCCGGGACAGGATACGAGCAGTACTTC. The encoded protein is CASSPAGTGYEQYF.

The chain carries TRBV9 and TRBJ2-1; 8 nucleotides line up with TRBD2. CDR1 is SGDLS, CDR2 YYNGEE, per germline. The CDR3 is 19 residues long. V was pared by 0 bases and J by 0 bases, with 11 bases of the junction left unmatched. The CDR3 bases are TGTGCCAGCAGCGTAGGCGGTAGCGGGATGAGGAGCTCCTACAATGAGCAGTTCTTC. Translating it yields CASSVGGSGMRSSYNEQFF.

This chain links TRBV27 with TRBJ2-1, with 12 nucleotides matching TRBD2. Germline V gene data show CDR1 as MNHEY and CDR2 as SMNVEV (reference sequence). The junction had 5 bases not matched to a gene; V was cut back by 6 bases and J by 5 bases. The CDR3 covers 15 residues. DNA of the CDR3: TGTGCCAGCAGCCCCGGACTAGCGGGGAACAATGAGCAGTTCTTC. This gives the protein CASSPGLAGNNEQFF.

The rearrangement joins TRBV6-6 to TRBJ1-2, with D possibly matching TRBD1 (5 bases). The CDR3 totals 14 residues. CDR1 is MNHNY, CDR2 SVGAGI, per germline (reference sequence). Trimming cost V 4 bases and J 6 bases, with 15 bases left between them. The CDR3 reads CASSFSSGGDGYTF. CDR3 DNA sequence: TGTGCCAGCAGTTTTAGTTCGGGGGGGGATGGCTACACCTTC.

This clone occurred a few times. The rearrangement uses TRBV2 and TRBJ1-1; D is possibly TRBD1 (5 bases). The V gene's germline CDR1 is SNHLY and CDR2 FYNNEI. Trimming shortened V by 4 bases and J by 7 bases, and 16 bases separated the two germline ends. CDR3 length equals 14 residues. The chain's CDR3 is CASSAELGAGEAFF. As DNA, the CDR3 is TGTGCCAGCAGTGCCGAGCTAGGGGCAGGTGAAGCTTTCTTT.

In DNA form, the CDR3 reads TGTGCCAGCAGCCCCCAAGGGGGCACCATATATTTT. Translated, it gives CASSPQGGTIYF. The V gene is TRBV5-4, the J gene TRBJ1-3; tentative D call: TRBD1 (6 bases). CDR1 and CDR2 (germline): SGHNT, YYREEE (reference sequence). The CDR3 consists of 12 residues. V gave up 4 bases and J gave up 9 bases, with 11 bases separating them.

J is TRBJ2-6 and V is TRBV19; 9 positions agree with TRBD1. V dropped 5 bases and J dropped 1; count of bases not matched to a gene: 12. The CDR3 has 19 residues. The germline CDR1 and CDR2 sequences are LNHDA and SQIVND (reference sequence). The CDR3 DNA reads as TGTGCCAGTAGTCCCAGGGGGCCGGGACAGGGATCTGGGGCCAACGTCCTGACTTTC. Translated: CASSPRGPGQGSGANVLTF.